The clone carrying this TCR beta chain was detected once. Original processing methods: Cell counts per sample came from amplifying reference gene primers. Some clones are missing from TCRdb's copy, which holds only in-frame ones; the method was immunoSEQ multiplex PCR. V and J calls and clone size are given by that table; D and trimming were obtained from the DNA. The data hold approximately 270,000 clones, with approximately 90% observed a single time. The sample belongs to a study of blood T cell repertoires in COVID-19. Study background: Collection of acute and convalescent COVID-19 samples took place in the United States, Italy and Spain.

Recruited during active infection, patients (from Seattle) were subsequently followed longitudinally. V shed 6 bases and J shed 3 bases, with 18 bases lying between them. The CDR3 totals 16 residues. Germline CDR1 reads MNHEY; CDR2 reads SVGAGI. V and J are TRBV6-5 and TRBJ1-5, with D perhaps TRBD1 (6 bases). This clonotype was obtained from a woman aged 25-40 years with COVID-19, enrolled during active disease. The sample consisted of peripheral blood. CDR3: CASSYLLGTINQPQHF. The CDR3 nucleotides read TGTGCCAGCAGCTACCTCCTTGGGACAATCAATCAGCCCCAGCATTTT.